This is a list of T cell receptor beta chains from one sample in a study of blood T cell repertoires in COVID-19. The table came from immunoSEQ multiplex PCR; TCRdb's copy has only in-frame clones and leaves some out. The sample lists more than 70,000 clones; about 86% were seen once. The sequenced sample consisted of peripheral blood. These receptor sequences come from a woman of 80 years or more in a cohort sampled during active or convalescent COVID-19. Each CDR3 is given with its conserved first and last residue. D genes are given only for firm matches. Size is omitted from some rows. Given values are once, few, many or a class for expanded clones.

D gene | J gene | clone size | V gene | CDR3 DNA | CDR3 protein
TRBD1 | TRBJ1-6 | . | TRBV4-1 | TGCGCCAGCAGCCCCTCCTTAGGGACAGGGGATAATTCACCCCTCCACTTT | CASSPSLGTGDNSPLHF
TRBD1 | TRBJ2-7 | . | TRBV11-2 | TGTGCCAGCAGCTTTGGACAGGACTACGAGCAGTACTTC | CASSFGQDYEQYF
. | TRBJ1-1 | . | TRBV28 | TGTGCCAGCACCAGGGTCTCGGGCACTGAAGCTTTCTTT | CASTRVSGTEAFF
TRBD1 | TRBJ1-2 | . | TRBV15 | TGTGCCACCAGCAGAGAACAGGGGGAGAGCTATGGCTACACCTTC | CATSREQGESYGYTF
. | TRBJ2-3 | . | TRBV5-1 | TGCGCCAGCAGCCCCGGAGAGGGATCAGATACGCAGTATTTT | CASSPGEGSDTQYF
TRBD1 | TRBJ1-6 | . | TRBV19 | TGTGCCAGTAGTCGGGACAGTAATTCACCCCTCCACTTT | CASSRDSNSPLHF
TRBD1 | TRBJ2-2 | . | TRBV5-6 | TGTGCCAGCAGCTTCATTAGGACAGGGCAATGGTTCAGGGAGCTGTTTTTT | CASSFIRTGQWFRELFF
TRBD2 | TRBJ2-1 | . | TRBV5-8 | TGTGCCAGCAGCTTGGTCCGGACTAGCGGGGGGAGCTCCTACAATGAGCAGTTCTTC | CASSLVRTSGGSSYNEQFF
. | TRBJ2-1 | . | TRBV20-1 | TGCAGTGCTAGACTAGTTGATGAGCAGTTCTTC | CSARLVDEQFF
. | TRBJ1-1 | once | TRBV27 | TGTGCCAGCAGTACTGACAGGTTGGGGGCCACTGAAGCTTTCTTT | CASSTDRLGATEAFF
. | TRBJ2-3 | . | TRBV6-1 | TGTGCCAGCAGTGAATGGGGCAGGGATATAGATACGCAGTATTTT | CASSEWGRDIDTQYF
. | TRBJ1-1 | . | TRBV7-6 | TGTGCCAGCAGCTCGCAGATAGATGACATCTCCACTGAAGCTTTCTTT | CASSSQIDDISTEAFF
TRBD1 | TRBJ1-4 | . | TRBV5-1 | TGCGCCAGCAGCTTGGGACAGGGTGGCACTAATGAAAAACTGTTTTTT | CASSLGQGGTNEKLFF
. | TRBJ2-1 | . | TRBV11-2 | TGTGCCAGCAGCGATTGGAGACGGGGAGGAAATGAGCAGTTCTTC | CASSDWRRGGNEQFF